The present T cell receptor (beta chain) was sequenced within a study of OX40 agonist ivuxolimab in advanced cancers. Produced via immunoSEQ multiplex PCR; TCRdb's table is partial and in-frame only. The sample lists 76,000 or so clones, roughly 85% seen once, with less than 6% in the top ten. The germline CDR1 and CDR2 sequences are SGHVS and FNYEAQ. V was cut by 5 bases and J by 0 bases, with 14 bases left in between. The CDR3 covers 15 residues. This clonotype was sampled from an adult with an advanced solid tumor such as melanoma, head and neck, liver or kidney cancer. The gene calls are TRBV7-6 and TRBJ2-7; possibly TRBD1 for D (5 bases). The input for sequencing was CD4+ or CD8+ T cells sorted from blood, taken in a trial of the OX40 agonist ivuxolimab. The CDR3 DNA follows: TGTGCCAGCAGCCCCAGGGTTGCCGACTCCTACGAGCAGTACTTC. It encodes CASSPRVADSYEQYF.